This T cell receptor (beta chain) was sequenced in a study of OX40 agonist ivuxolimab in advanced cancers. Study-wide context: Across the patients, intravenous ivuxolimab was delivered every 2 weeks at 0.01 to 10 mg/kg.

A note on this clone: What it binds is not known.

Measured with immunoSEQ multiplex PCR; TCRdb has only the in-frame clones, and not every one. Among tens of thousands of clones, just under 95% were seen once, and the ten largest hold 15% to 17%. Notes on the study in general: Compared with others, partial responders at 0.1-3.0 mg/kg displayed clonal expansion among the lowest.

V lost 1 base and J 5 bases, leaving 12 bases between the germline ends. Germline CDR1 is MGHRA and CDR2 is YSYEKL. CDR3 length: 14 amino acids. The sample in question was CD4+ or CD8+ T cells sorted from blood, obtained in a trial of the OX40 agonist ivuxolimab. The gene calls are TRBV4-1 and TRBJ2-7, with D possibly matching TRBD2 (6 bases). The TCR sequence derives from an adult with an advanced solid tumor such as melanoma, head and neck, liver or kidney cancer. CDR3 loop: CASSQVEGTHEQYF. CDR3 nucleotides: TGCGCCAGCAGCCAAGTGGAGGGAACCCACGAGCAGTACTTC.